This T cell receptor beta chain was found in a study of pediatric ulcerative colitis. Only in-frame clones appear in the TCRdb table, and some are missing; sequencing was by immunoSEQ multiplex PCR. The sample includes fewer than 15,000 clones, 90% seen only once; the top ten take approximately 0.96%. Study outcomes and limitations: Repertoires came from total lymphocyte DNA, so rare subsets like regulatory T cells may be missed. Clonal expansions reduced rectal repertoire diversity in acute severe colitis.

Regarding this clone: Its antigen remains unidentified.

The length of the CDR3 is 15 residues. The V and J ends lost 4 bases and 0 bases, in that order; junction bases with no gene match: 3. Germline CDR1 reads KGHSH; CDR2 reads LQKENI. This sequence originates from a boy aged 10-17 years with moderate ulcerative colitis. The chain combines TRBV18 with TRBJ1-5, with 7 bases fitting TRBD1. The sequenced sample consisted of blood. CDR3 DNA: TGTGCCAGCTCACAAGGGACAGTTAGCAATCAGCCCCAGCATTTT. It specifies CASSQGTVSNQPQHF.